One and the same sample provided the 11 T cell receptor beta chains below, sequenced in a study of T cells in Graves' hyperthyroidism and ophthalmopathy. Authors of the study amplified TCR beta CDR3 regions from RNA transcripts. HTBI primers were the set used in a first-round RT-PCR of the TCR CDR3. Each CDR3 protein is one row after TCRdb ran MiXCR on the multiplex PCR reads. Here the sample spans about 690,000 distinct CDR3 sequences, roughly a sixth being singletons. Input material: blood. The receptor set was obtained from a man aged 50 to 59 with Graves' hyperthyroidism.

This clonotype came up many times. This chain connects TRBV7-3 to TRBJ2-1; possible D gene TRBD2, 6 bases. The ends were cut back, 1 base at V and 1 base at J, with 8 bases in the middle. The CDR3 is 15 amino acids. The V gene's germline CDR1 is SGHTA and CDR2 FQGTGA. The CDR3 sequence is CASSLRAGSYNEQFF. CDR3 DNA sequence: TGTGCCAGCAGCTTAAGGGCGGGGTCCTACAATGAGCAGTTCTTC.

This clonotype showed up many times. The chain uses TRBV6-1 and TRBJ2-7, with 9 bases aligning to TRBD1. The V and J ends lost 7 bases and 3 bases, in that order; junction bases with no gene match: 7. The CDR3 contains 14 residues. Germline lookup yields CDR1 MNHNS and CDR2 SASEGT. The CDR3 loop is CASTKDRGDYEQYF. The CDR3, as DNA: TGTGCCAGCACTAAGGACAGGGGCGACTACGAGCAGTACTTC.

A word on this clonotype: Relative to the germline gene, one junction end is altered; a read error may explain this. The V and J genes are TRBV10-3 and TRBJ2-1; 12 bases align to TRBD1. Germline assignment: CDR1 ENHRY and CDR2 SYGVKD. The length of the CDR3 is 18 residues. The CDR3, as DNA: TGTGCCGTCAGGGACAGGGGGCCTCTAGCGCGAGGCTGGGATGAGCAGTTCTTC. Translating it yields CAVRDRGPLARGWDEQFF.

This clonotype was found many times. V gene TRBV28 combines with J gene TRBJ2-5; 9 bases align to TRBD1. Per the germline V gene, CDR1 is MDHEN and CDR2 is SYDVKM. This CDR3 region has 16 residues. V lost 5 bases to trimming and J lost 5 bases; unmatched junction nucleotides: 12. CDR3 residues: CASSPPGTGLEETQYF. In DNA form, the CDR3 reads TGTGCCAGCAGTCCCCCCGGGACAGGGCTTGAGGAGACCCAGTACTTC.

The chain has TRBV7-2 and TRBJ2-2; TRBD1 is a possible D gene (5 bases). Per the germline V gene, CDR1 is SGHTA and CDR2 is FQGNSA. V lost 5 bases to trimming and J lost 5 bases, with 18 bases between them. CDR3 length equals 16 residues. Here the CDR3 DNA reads TGTGCCAGCAGCCCCGGTTTTATGGCAGGGACCGGGGAGCTGTTTTTT. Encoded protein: CASSPGFMAGTGELFF.

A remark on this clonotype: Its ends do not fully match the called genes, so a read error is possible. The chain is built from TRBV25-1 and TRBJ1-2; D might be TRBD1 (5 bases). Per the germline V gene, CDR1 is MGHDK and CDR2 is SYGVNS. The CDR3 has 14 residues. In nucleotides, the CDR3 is TGTGCCAGCAGTTCCCCGAGCAGGGTGTATGACTACACCTTC. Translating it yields CASSSPSRVYDYTF.

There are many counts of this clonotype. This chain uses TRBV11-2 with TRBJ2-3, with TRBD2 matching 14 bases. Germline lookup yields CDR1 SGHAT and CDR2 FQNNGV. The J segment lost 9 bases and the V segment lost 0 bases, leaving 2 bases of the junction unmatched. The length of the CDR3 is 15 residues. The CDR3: CASSLDGLAGGTQYF. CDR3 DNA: TGTGCCAGCAGCTTAGATGGACTAGCGGGAGGAACGCAGTATTTT. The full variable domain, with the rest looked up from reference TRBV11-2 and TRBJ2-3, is EAGVAQSPRYKIIEKRQSVAFWCNPISGHATLYWYQQILGQGPKLLIQFQNNGVVDDSQLPKDRFSAERLKGVDSTLKIQPAKLEDSAVYLCASSLDGLAGGTQYFGPGTRLTVL.

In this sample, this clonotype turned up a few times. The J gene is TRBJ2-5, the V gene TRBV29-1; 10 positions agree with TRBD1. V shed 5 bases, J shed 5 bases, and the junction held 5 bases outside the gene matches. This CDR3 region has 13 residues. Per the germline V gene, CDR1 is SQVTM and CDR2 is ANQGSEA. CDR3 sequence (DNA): TGCAGCGTTAACAAGGGACAGGGGGAGACCCAGTACTTC. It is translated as CSVNKGQGETQYF.

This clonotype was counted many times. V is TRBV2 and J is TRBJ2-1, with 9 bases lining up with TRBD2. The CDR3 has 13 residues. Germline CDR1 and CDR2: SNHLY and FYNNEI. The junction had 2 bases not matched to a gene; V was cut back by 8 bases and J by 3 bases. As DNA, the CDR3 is TGTGCCAGCCGACTAGCGGTCTACAATGAGCAGTTCTTC. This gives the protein CASRLAVYNEQFF. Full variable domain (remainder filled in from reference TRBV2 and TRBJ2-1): EPEVTQTPSHQVTQMGQEVILRCVPISNHLYFYWYRQILGQKVEFLVSFYNNEISEKSEIFDDQFSVERPDGSNFTLKIRSTKLEDSAMYFCASRLAVYNEQFFGPGTRLTVL.

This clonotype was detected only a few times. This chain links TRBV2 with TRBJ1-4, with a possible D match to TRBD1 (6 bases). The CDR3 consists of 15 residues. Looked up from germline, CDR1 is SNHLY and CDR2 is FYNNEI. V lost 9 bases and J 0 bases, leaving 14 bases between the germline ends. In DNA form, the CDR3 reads TGTGCCAGTACAGGGTTGTTCACAACTAATGAAAAACTGTTTTTT. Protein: CASTGLFTTNEKLFF.

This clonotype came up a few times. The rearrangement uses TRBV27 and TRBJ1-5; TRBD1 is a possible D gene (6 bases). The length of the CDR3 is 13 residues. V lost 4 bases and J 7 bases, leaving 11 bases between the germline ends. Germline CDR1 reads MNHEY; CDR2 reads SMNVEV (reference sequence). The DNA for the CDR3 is TGTGCCAGCAGTTGGGGGGCTAGGCAGCCCCAGCATTTT. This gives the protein CASSWGARQPQHF.